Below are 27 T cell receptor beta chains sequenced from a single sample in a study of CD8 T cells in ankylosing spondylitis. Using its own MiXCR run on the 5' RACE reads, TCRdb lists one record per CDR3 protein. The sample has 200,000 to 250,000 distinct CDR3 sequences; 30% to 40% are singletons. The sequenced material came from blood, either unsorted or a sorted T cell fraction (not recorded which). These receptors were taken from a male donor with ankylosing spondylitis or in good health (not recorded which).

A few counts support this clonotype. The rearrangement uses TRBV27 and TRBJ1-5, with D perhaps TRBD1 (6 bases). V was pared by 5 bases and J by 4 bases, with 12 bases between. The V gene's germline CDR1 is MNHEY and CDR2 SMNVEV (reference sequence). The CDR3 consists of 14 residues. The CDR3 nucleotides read TGTGCCAGCAGTCCCCGGACAGCAAATCAGCCCCAGCATTTT. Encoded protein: CASSPRTANQPQHF.

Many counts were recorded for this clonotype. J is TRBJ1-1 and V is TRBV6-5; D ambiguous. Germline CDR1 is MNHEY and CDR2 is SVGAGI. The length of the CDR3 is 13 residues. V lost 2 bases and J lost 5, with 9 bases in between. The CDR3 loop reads CASSYKGGTEAFF. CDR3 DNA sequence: TGTGCCAGCAGTTACAAGGGAGGGACTGAAGCTTTCTTT.

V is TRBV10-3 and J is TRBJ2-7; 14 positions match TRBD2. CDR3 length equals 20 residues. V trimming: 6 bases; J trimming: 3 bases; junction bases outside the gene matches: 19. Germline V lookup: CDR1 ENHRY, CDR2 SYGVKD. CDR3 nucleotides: TGTGCCATCAGCAATGGGCCCACGACTAGCGGGGGGGCTTCGTACTACGAGCAGTACTTC. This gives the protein CAISNGPTTSGGASYYEQYF.

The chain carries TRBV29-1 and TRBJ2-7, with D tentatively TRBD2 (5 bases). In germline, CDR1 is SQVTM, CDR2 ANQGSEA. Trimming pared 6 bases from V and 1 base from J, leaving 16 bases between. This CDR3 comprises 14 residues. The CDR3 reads CSVRGLVGSYEQYF. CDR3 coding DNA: TGCAGCGTAAGAGGACTGGTGGGTTCCTACGAGCAGTACTTC.

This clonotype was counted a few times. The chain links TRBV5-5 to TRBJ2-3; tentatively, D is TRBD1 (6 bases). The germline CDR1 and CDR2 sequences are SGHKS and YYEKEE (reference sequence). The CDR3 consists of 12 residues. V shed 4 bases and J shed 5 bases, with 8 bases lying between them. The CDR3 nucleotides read TGTGCCAGCAGCCAGGACAGAGATACGCAGTATTTT. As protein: CASSQDRDTQYF.

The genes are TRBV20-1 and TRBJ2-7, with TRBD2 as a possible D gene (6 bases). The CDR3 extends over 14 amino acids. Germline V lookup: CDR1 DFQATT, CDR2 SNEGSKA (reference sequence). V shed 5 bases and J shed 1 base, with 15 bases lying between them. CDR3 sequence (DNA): TGCAGTGCTGACAACCGGGACTCATCCTACGAGCAGTACTTC. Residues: CSADNRDSSYEQYF.

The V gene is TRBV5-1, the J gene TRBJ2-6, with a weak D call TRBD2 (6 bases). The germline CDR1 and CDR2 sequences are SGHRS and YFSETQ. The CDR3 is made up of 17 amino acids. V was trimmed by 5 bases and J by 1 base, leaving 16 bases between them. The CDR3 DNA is TGCGCCAGCAGGAGGCGGGGACTCTCATCTGGGGCCAACGTCCTGACTTTC. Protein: CASRRRGLSSGANVLTF.

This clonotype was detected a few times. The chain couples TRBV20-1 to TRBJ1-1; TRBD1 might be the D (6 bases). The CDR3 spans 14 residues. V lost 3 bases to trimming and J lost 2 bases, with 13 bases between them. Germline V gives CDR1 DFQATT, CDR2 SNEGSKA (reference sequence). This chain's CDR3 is CSASLQGPNTEAFF. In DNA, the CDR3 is TGCAGTGCTAGCTTACAGGGTCCAAACACTGAAGCTTTCTTT.

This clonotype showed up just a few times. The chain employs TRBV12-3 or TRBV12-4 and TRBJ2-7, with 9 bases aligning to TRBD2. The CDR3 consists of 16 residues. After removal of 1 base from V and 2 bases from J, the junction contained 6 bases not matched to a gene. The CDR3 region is CASSLGLAGIPYEQYF. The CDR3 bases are TGTGCCAGCAGTTTAGGGCTAGCGGGGATCCCCTACGAGCAGTACTTC.

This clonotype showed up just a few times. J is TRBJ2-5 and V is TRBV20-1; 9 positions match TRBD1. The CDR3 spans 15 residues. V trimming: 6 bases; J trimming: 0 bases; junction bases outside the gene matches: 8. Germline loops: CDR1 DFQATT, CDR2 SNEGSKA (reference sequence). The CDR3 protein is CSALGTGSYQETQYF. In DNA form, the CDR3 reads TGCAGTGCCTTAGGGACAGGGTCGTACCAAGAGACCCAGTACTTC.

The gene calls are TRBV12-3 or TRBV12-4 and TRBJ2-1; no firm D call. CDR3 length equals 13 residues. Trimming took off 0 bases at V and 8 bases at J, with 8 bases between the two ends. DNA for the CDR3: TGTGCCAGCAGTTTAGCTTGGGTTGATGAGCAGTTCTTC. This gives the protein CASSLAWVDEQFF.

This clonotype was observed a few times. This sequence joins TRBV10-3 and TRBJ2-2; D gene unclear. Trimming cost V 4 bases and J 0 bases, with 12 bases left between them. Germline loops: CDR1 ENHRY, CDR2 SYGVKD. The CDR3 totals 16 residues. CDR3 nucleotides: TGTGCCATCAGTGGTAATGGCGTCACGAACACCGGGGAGCTGTTTTTT. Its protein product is CAISGNGVTNTGELFF.

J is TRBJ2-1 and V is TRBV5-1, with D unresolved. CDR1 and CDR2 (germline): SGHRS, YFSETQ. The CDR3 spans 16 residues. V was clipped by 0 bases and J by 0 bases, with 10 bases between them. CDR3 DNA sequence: TGCGCCAGCAGCTTGGGGGGTTCCCCCTCCTACAATGAGCAGTTCTTC. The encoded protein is CASSLGGSPSYNEQFF.

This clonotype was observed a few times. CDR3 sequence reads: CASSGKIRVRDTGELFF. For the CDR3, the DNA is TGCGCCAGCAGCGGAAAGATCAGGGTTAGAGATACCGGGGAGCTGTTTTTT. This rearrangement joins TRBV4-1 to TRBJ2-2; D might be TRBD1 (5 bases). The CDR3 has 17 amino acids. Germline V gene sequence: CDR1 MGHRA, CDR2 YSYEKL. V dropped 5 bases and J dropped 5 bases, with 21 bases sitting between them.

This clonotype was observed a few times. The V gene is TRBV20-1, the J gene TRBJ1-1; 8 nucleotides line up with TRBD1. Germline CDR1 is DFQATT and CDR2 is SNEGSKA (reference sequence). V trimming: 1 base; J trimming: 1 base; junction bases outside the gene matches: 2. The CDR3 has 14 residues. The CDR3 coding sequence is TGCAGTGCTAGAGTTACAGGGGGGAACACTGAAGCTTTCTTT. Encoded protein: CSARVTGGNTEAFF.

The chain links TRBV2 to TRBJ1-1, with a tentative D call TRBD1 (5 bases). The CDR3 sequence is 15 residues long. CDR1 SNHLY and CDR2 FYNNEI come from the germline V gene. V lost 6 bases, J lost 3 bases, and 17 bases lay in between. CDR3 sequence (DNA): TGTGCCAGCAGGAGAGTCCGGGGCGCGGACACTGAAGCTTTCTTT. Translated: CASRRVRGADTEAFF.

CDR3 in DNA: TGTGCCAGCAGTTACATCGTGGGGCCCATCAATTCACCCCTCCACTTT. Translated: CASSYIVGPINSPLHF. V gene TRBV6-5 combines with J gene TRBJ1-6, with D possibly being TRBD1 (5 bases). The CDR3 extends over 16 amino acids. The ends were cut back, 2 bases at V and 7 bases at J, with 15 bases in the middle. Germline CDR1 MNHEY, CDR2 SVGAGI.

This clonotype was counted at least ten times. The CDR3, as DNA: TGCAGCGTTGATCCGCGGGGGGGCCGCTACAATGAGCAGTTCTTC. It codes for CSVDPRGGRYNEQFF. This chain joins TRBV29-1 and TRBJ2-1; 9 nucleotides match TRBD2. The J segment lost 3 bases and the V segment lost 3 bases, leaving 6 bases of the junction unmatched. This CDR3 has 15 amino acids. Germline V gene data show CDR1 as SQVTM and CDR2 as ANQGSEA.

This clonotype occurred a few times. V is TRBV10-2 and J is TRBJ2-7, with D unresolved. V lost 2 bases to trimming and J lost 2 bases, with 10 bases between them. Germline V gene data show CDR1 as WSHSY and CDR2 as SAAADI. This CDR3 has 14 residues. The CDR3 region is CASSEGSGTYEQYF. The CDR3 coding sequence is TGCGCCAGCAGTGAGGGAAGTGGGACCTACGAGCAGTACTTC.

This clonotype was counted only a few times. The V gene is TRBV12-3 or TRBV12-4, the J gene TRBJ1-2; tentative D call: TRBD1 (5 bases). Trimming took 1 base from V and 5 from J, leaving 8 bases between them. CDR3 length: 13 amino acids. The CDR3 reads CASSLVGGYGYTF. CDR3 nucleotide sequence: TGTGCCAGCAGTTTAGTTGGGGGTTATGGCTACACCTTC.

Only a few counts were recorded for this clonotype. The CDR3 region is CSARQGGGTEAFF. The DNA of the CDR3 is TGCAGTGCCAGACAGGGGGGGGGCACTGAAGCTTTCTTT. This chain links TRBV20-1 with TRBJ1-1, with 9 nucleotides matching TRBD1. Losses at the gene ends were 6 bases for V and 4 bases for J; bases not matched to a gene: 6. The CDR3 contains 13 residues. Germline CDR1 is DFQATT and CDR2 is SNEGSKA (reference sequence).

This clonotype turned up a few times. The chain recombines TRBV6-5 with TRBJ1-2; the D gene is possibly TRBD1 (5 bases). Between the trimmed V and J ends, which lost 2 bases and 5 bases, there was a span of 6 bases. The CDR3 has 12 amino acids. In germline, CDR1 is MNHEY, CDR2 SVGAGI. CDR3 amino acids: CASSYGGYGYTF. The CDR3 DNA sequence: TGTGCCAGCAGTTACGGGGGGTATGGCTACACCTTC.

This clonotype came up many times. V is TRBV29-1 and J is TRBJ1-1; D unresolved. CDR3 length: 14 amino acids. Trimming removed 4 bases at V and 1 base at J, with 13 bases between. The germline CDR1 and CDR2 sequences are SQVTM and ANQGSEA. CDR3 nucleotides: TGCAGCGTTGCGCGCCAAACGGGGAACACTGAAGCTTTCTTT. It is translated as CSVARQTGNTEAFF.

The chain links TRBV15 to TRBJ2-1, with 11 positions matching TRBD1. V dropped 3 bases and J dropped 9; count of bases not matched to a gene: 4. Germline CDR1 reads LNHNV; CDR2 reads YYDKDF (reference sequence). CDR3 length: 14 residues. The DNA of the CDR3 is TGTGCCACCAGCAGGGACAGGGGGCCAGGTGAGCAGTTCTTC. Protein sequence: CATSRDRGPGEQFF.

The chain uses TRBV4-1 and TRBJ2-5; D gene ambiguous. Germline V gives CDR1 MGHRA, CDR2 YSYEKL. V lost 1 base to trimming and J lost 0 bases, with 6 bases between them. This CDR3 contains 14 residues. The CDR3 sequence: CASSQGTNQETQYF. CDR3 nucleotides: TGCGCCAGCAGCCAAGGGACGAACCAAGAGACCCAGTACTTC.

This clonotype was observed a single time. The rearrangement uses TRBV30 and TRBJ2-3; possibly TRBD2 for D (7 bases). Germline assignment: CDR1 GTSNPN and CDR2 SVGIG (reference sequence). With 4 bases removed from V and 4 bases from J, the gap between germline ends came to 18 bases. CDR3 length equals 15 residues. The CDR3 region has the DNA TGTGCCTGGACCGAGGTGGGGGGGGGGCCAGATACGCAGTATTTT. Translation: CAWTEVGGGPDTQYF.

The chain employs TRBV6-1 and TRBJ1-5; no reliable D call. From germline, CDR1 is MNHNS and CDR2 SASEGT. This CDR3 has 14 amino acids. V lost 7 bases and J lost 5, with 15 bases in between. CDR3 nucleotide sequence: TGTGCCAGCACGGCGGGCGGATGGGATCAGCCCCAGCATTTT. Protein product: CASTAGGWDQPQHF.